These 27 T cell receptor beta chains share one sample of origin, sequenced in a study of T cell repertoires in cytomegalovirus infection. What these receptors recognize is not known. From the reads, TCRdb called clonotypes with MiXCR, one entry per CDR3 protein. The table includes a few hundred thousand distinct CDR3 sequences, 40% detected once. The source material was cultured PBMCs, sampled from culture after CMV antigen stimulation. The receptors come from a human donor in good health (CMV status not recorded). Some clones in this sample may be carry-over from other donors' samples.

The chain carries TRBV7-6 and TRBJ2-2, with D possibly matching TRBD1 (5 bases). The CDR3 runs 14 residues. V was trimmed by 8 bases and J by 5 bases, leaving 15 bases between them. Germline V CDR1 and CDR2: SGHVS, FNYEAQ. Here the CDR3 reads CASRNRGRTGELFF. The DNA of the CDR3 is TGTGCCAGCCGAAATAGGGGTCGGACCGGGGAGCTGTTTTTT.

This clonotype came up a few times. The chain has TRBV7-2 and TRBJ2-3; tentatively, D is TRBD2 (6 bases). Trimming took 1 base from V and 4 from J, leaving 9 bases between them. Germline V gives CDR1 SGHTA, CDR2 FQGNSA. The CDR3 has 14 amino acids. The DNA of the CDR3 is TGTGCCAGCAGCTTAGGTGGGGAGGCAGATACGCAGTATTTT. This codes for CASSLGGEADTQYF. Full variable domain (outside the CDR3, taken from reference TRBV7-2 and TRBJ2-3): GAGVSQSPSNKVTEKGKDVELRCDPISGHTALYWYRQSLGQGLEFLIYFQGNSAPDKSGLPSDRFSAERTGGSVSTLTIQRTQQEDSAVYLCASSLGGEADTQYFGPGTRLTVL.

This chain uses TRBV13 with TRBJ2-7; the D gene is possibly TRBD2 (6 bases). Germline CDR1 is PRHDT and CDR2 is FYEKMQ (reference sequence). The length of the CDR3 is 12 residues. The V end was cut by 8 bases, the J end by 4 bases, with 12 bases between. The CDR3 DNA reads TGTGCCAGCTTAGCGGTACTTTACGAGCAGTACTTC. Translation: CASLAVLYEQYF.

The genes are TRBV7-2 and TRBJ1-5, with TRBD1 as a possible D gene (5 bases). The CDR3 spans 15 residues. Germline CDR1 is SGHTA and CDR2 is FQGNSA. V lost 4 bases, J lost 2 bases, and 12 bases lay in between. The CDR3 region is CASSSFPGGNQPQHF. The CDR3 coding sequence is TGTGCCAGCAGCTCCTTCCCGGGGGGCAATCAGCCCCAGCATTTT.

The CDR3, as DNA: TGTGCCAGCAGCTTCCCGGTAGGAAACACCATATATTTT. Protein sequence: CASSFPVGNTIYF. The V gene is TRBV7-2, the J gene TRBJ1-3; no reliable D call. V was cut by 3 bases and J by 4 bases, with 7 bases left in between. CDR3 size: 13 residues. The germline V gene encodes CDR1 SGHTA and CDR2 FQGNSA. Drawing the rest from reference TRBV7-2 and TRBJ1-3, the complete variable domain is GAGVSQSPSNKVTEKGKDVELRCDPISGHTALYWYRQSLGQGLEFLIYFQGNSAPDKSGLPSDRFSAERTGGSVSTLTIQRTQQEDSAVYLCASSFPVGNTIYFGEGSWLTVV.

The chain combines TRBV4-3 with TRBJ2-5; no firm D call. Between the trimmed V and J ends, which lost 0 bases and 5 bases, there was a span of 13 bases. Germline V CDR1 and CDR2: LGHNA, YSLEER. The CDR3 spans 15 residues. Here the CDR3 DNA reads TGCGCCAGCAGCCAAGAAGCGCCCCCGCTGGAGACCCAGTACTTC. Translating it yields CASSQEAPPLETQYF.

This clonotype was detected only a few times. The rearrangement links TRBV6-1 to TRBJ2-7; TRBD1 aligns across 7 bases. Trimming removed 9 bases from V and 0 bases from J; junction bases left unmatched: 5. The CDR3 is 13 amino acids. CDR1 and CDR2 from the germline V gene are MNHNS and SASEGT. CDR3 DNA: TGTGCCAGGAGGGACAGAAGCTCCTACGAGCAGTACTTC. This translates into CARRDRSSYEQYF.

Ten or more counts support this clonotype. The chain carries TRBV12-3 or TRBV12-4 and TRBJ2-3; 10 bases are shared with TRBD2. Trimming removed 6 bases from V and 1 base from J; junction bases left unmatched: 4. This CDR3 spans 15 amino acids. CDR3 in amino acids: CASSRGTSGTDTQYF. CDR3 nucleotides: TGTGCCAGCAGCCGCGGGACTAGCGGCACAGATACGCAGTATTTT.

This clonotype was counted only a few times. The J gene is TRBJ2-3, the V gene TRBV14; D is perhaps TRBD2 (6 bases). Trimming took 0 bases from V and 5 from J, leaving 18 bases between them. The CDR3 loop spans 17 amino acids. Germline V gene data show CDR1 as SGHDN and CDR2 as FVKESK. The CDR3 nucleotides read TGTGCCAGCAGCCAAGACCGCTCATACTCCGGGGGAGATACGCAGTATTTT. This codes for CASSQDRSYSGGDTQYF.

The chain has TRBV7-4 and TRBJ2-2; 7 nucleotides align to TRBD1. CDR1 SGHVT and CDR2 SQSDAQ come from the germline V gene. Trimming removed 7 bases from V and 0 bases from J; junction bases left unmatched: 8. The CDR3 consists of 16 residues. In DNA, the CDR3 is TGTGCCAGCACACTACGGGACAGCTCGAACACCGGGGAGCTGTTTTTT. Its translation is CASTLRDSSNTGELFF.

J is TRBJ1-5 and V is TRBV7-2; perhaps TRBD1 as D (5 bases). The CDR3 extends over 15 amino acids. Between the trimmed V and J ends, which lost 3 bases and 3 bases, there was a span of 12 bases. From germline, CDR1 is SGHTA and CDR2 FQGNSA. The chain's CDR3 is CASSFKWGNNQPQHF. The CDR3 DNA follows: TGTGCCAGCAGCTTCAAGTGGGGGAACAATCAGCCCCAGCATTTT. The entire variable domain, with the rest obtained from reference TRBV7-2 and TRBJ1-5, is as follows: GAGVSQSPSNKVTEKGKDVELRCDPISGHTALYWYRQSLGQGLEFLIYFQGNSAPDKSGLPSDRFSAERTGGSVSTLTIQRTQQEDSAVYLCASSFKWGNNQPQHFGDGTRLSIL.

The chain has TRBV9 and TRBJ2-3; 7 nucleotides match TRBD2. The CDR3 is 15 residues long. J gave up 2 bases and V 4 bases, and 7 bases lay outside the gene matches. Per the germline V gene, CDR1 is SGDLS and CDR2 is YYNGEE. The CDR3 nucleotides are TGTGCCAGCAGCCCTACTAGCGCCAACACAGATACGCAGTATTTT. Its translation: CASSPTSANTDTQYF.

The chain uses TRBV7-9 and TRBJ2-1; no definite D call. Germline loops: CDR1 SEHNR, CDR2 FQNEAQ (reference sequence). Deletions cut 3 bases from V and 8 bases from J, with 11 bases between. CDR3 size: 13 residues. The CDR3 bases are TGTGCCAGCAGCTTTTCGGTTAATTATGAGCAGTTCTTC. This encodes CASSFSVNYEQFF.

The J gene is TRBJ2-7, the V gene TRBV7-9; D is undetermined. Germline V gene data show CDR1 as SEHNR and CDR2 as FQNEAQ (reference sequence). The V and J ends lost 5 bases and 1 base respectively, with 12 bases between them. The CDR3 consists of 14 residues. The CDR3: CASSPPTGSYEQYF. As DNA, the CDR3 is TGTGCCAGCAGCCCGCCGACGGGTTCCTACGAGCAGTACTTC.

The chain links TRBV7-6 to TRBJ2-7; 11 nucleotides align to TRBD1. The CDR3 has 14 residues. The germline V gene has CDR1 SGHVS and CDR2 FNYEAQ. V gave up 1 base and J gave up 7 bases; unmatched junction bases: 3. CDR3 protein: CASSLGTGGREQYF. CDR3 DNA sequence: TGTGCCAGCAGCTTAGGGACAGGGGGCCGTGAGCAGTACTTC. Using reference TRBV7-6 and TRBJ2-7 for the parts outside the CDR3, the full variable domain is GAGVSQSPRYKVTKRGQDVALRCDPISGHVSLYWYRQALGQGPEFLTYFNYEAQQDKSGLPNDRFSAERPEGSISTLTIQRTEQRDSAMYRCASSLGTGGREQYFGPGTRLTVT.

This clonotype has only a few counts. The chain has TRBV6-5 and TRBJ2-5; tentative D call: TRBD1 (5 bases). Trimming took off 8 bases at V and 4 bases at J, with 14 bases between the two ends. CDR3 length: 13 residues. Germline V gene lookup returns CDR1 MNHEY and CDR2 SVGAGI. The CDR3 here is CASGRGKGETQYF. The CDR3 DNA is TGTGCCAGCGGTAGGGGCAAAGGAGAGACCCAGTACTTC.

This clonotype was detected only a few times. The chain combines TRBV7-2 with TRBJ2-3; perhaps D is TRBD1 or TRBD2 (5 bases each). The CDR3 totals 18 residues. V shed 4 bases and J shed 10 bases, with 30 bases lying between them. Germline CDR1 SGHTA, CDR2 FQGNSA. The CDR3 bases are TGTGCCAGCAGCTCCATACCTCCGGGACCCGATGGGGGTGTCGCGCAGTATTTT. Protein: CASSSIPPGPDGGVAQYF.

The table lists this clonotype with a few counts. The chain is built from TRBV6-1 and TRBJ1-6; 8 positions match TRBD1. CDR1 and CDR2 from the germline V gene are MNHNS and SASEGT. The CDR3 has 14 amino acids. The V segment lost 9 bases and the J segment 6 bases; nucleotides outside the gene matches: 7. The CDR3: CASQDRGGNSPLHF. CDR3 nucleotide sequence: TGTGCCAGTCAAGACAGGGGAGGTAATTCACCCCTCCACTTT.

This clonotype has more than one count but fewer than ten. The chain is built from TRBV7-9 and TRBJ2-7; D gene unclear. The V gene's germline CDR1 is SEHNR and CDR2 FQNEAQ (reference sequence). This CDR3 is built from 13 residues. Trimming cost V 4 bases and J 3 bases, with 10 bases left between them. CDR3 loop: CASSYRVFYEQYF. Written as DNA, the CDR3 is TGTGCCAGCAGCTATAGGGTTTTCTACGAGCAGTACTTC.

The chain employs TRBV20-1 and TRBJ2-5; 10 bases map to TRBD2. The V and J ends lost 5 bases and 5 bases, in that order; junction bases with no gene match: 5. This CDR3 has 13 residues. The germline V gene encodes CDR1 DFQATT and CDR2 SNEGSKA (reference sequence). The CDR3 DNA follows: TGCAGTGCTGTACTAGCGGGGACCGAGACCCAGTACTTC. It yields the protein CSAVLAGTETQYF.

The chain employs TRBV7-2 and TRBJ2-1; D not certain. This CDR3 has 12 amino acids. The germline V and J ends were trimmed by 4 bases and 8 bases, with 9 bases remaining between them. Germline CDR1 and CDR2: SGHTA and FQGNSA. This chain's CDR3 is CASSWLGDEQFF. In nucleotides, the CDR3 is TGTGCCAGCAGCTGGCTGGGCGATGAGCAGTTCTTC.

The chain uses TRBV6-2 or TRBV6-3 and TRBJ1-5; D gene unclear. The CDR3 contains 17 residues. Germline V lookup: CDR1 MNHEY, CDR2 SVGEGT. The V end was cut by 3 bases, the J end by 0 bases, with 15 bases between. CDR3 sequence: CASSYSPGGRSNQPQHF. In DNA, the CDR3 is TGTGCCAGCAGTTATAGTCCAGGCGGACGTAGCAATCAGCCCCAGCATTTT.

V usage is TRBV2 and J usage is TRBJ2-7; D is perhaps TRBD2 (6 bases). Trimming took 8 bases from V and 4 from J, leaving 18 bases between them. Germline CDR1 and CDR2: SNHLY and FYNNEI. This CDR3 contains 14 residues. The CDR3 sequence: CASQGGMARYEQYF. Here the CDR3 DNA reads TGTGCCAGCCAGGGCGGGATGGCTAGGTACGAGCAGTACTTC.

This clonotype was seen only once. The chain combines TRBV2 with TRBJ1-1; D is unresolved. The CDR3 is 16 amino acids. Per germline, CDR1 SNHLY and CDR2 FYNNEI. V lost 8 bases and J lost 2, with 21 bases in between. The CDR3 is CASHNRPIGLNTEAFF. The CDR3, as DNA: TGTGCCAGCCACAATCGCCCAATTGGGCTAAACACTGAAGCTTTCTTT.

This chain joins TRBV7-8 and TRBJ2-7, with 8 bases identical to TRBD1. Germline trimming cut 1 base from V and 7 bases from J; bases unmatched to any gene: 9. The length of the CDR3 is 15 residues. The V gene's germline CDR1 is SGHVS and CDR2 FQNEAQ. CDR3 sequence reads: CASSLEAGGWNEQYF. The CDR3 nucleotides are TGTGCCAGCAGCTTAGAAGCAGGGGGCTGGAATGAGCAGTACTTC.

V and J are TRBV10-3 and TRBJ1-1; D gene ambiguous. Trimming took off 2 bases at V and 6 bases at J, with 10 bases between the two ends. This CDR3 comprises 13 residues. The germline CDR1 and CDR2 sequences are ENHRY and SYGVKD. The CDR3 sequence is CAISERLSAEAFF. In DNA form, the CDR3 reads TGTGCCATCAGTGAGCGTCTATCCGCTGAAGCTTTCTTT.

The table lists this clonotype with a few counts. The rearrangement joins TRBV19 to TRBJ2-7; D unresolved. Trimming stripped 3 bases from V and 7 bases from J, with 13 bases between. The V gene's germline CDR1 is LNHDA and CDR2 SQIVND (reference sequence). The CDR3 spans 13 residues. CDR3 sequence (DNA): TGTGCCAGTAGTATGAACCGCCTGGGTGAGCAGTACTTC. It codes for CASSMNRLGEQYF.